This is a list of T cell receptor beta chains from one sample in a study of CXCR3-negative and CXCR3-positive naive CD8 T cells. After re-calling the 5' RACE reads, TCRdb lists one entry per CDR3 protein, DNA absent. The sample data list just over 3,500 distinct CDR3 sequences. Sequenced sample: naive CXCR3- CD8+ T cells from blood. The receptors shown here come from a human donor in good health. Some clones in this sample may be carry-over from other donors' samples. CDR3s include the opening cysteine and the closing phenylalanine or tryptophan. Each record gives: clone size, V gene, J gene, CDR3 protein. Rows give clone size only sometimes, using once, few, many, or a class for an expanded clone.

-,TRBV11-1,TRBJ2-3,CASSLQISSTDTQYF
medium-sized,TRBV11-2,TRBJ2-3,CASSLGSGRSDTQYF
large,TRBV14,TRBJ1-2,CASSPGGGGYTF
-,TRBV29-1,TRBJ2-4,CSVDAVKNIQYF
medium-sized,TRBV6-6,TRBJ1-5,CASSSGTDIVGNQPQHF
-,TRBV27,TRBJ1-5,CASSLGPPGNQPQHF
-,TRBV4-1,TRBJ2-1,CASSQSQYNEQFF
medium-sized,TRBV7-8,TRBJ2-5,CASSLVSGGETQYF
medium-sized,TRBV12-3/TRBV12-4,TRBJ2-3,CASSFISDTQYF
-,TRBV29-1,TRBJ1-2,CSVEVFGTYGYTF
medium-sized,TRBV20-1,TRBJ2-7,CSARDGTATSYEQYF
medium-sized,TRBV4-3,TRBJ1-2,CASSQSKRGTNSYGYTF
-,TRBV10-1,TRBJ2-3,CASSDDRWSTDTQYF
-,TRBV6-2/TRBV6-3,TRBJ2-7,CASSYGTGESSEQYF
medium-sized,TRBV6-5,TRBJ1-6,CASSYSIGGDSPLHF
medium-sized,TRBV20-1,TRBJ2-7,CSVQGAGNTYEQYF
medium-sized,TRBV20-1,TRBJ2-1,CSARDRNKGLLAGRSHNEQFF
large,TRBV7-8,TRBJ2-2,CASSFGPVNTGELFF
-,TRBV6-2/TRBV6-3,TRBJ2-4,CASYTPGFDLAKNIQYF
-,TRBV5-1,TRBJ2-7,CASSPAGNEQYF
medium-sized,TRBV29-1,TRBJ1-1,CSVKPDTEAFF
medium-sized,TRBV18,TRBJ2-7,CASSPGASGGSYEQYF
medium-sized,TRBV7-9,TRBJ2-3,CASSLPGVQGTDTQYF
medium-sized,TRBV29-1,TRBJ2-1,CSVLGPTLSYNEQFF
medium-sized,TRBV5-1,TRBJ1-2,CASSIGRGQGDYGYTF
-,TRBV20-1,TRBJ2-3,CSAPAGPVTDTQYF
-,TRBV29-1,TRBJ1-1,CSVTLVGRTEAFF
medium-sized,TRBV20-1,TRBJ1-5,CSARSSGQGVVGQPQHF
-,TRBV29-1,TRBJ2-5,CSVLLLGAGETQYF
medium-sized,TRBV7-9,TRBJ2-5,CASSPNGGEQETQYF
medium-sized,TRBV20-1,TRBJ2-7,CSATGPGEQYF
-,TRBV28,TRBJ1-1,CASPGTLNTEAFF
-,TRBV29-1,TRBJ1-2,CSAPQGNYGYTF
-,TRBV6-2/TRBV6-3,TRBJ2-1,CASSTSRLAVYNEQFF
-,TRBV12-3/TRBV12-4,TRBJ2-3,CASSLVSTDTQYF
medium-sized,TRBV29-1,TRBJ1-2,CSVPFRDGYTF
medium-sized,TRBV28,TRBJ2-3,CASSLSPVTGSTDTQYF
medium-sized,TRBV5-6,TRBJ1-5,CASSLVEGAKGNQPQHF
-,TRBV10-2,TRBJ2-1,CASSDVGGTINEQFF
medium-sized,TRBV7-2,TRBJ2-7,CASSLVLGPGEQYF
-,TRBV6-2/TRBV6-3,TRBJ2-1,CASSQRLAVYNEQFF
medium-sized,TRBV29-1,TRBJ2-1,CSVVGLAENNEQFF
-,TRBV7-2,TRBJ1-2,CASSSQKVDGGYTF
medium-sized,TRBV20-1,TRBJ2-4,CSARDIRGNIQYF
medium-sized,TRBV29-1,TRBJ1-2,CSVTYGQGYGYTF
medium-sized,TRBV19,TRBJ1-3,CASSTDSISGNTIYF
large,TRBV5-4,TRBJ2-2,CASSLATVNTGELFF
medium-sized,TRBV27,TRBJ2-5,CASSFLGQETQYF
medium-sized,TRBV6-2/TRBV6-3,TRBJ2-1,CASSYSTGRQGSSYNEQFF
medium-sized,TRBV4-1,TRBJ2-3,CASSQKGWKDTQYF
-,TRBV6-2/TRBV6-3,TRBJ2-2,CASSRAVLGTGELFF
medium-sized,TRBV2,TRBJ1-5,CASSEARTENQPQHF
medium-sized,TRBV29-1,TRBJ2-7,CSVEDSGLGGSYEQYF
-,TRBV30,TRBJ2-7,CAWSVLRYEQYF
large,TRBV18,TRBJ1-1,CASSPPTVNTEAFF
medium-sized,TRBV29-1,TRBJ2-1,CSVHSGTNNEQFF
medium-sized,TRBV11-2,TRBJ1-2,CASSPGTAYGYTF
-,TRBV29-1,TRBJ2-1,CSVETSLYNEQFF
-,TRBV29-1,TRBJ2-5,CSVESQFYNTRETQYF
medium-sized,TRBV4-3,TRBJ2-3,CASSQGTAGIDTQYF